This TCR beta chain emerged from a study of T cell repertoires in cytomegalovirus infection. Background on the study: Carrying CMV and the relevant HLA type showed in public TCR beta signatures. Study-wide points: Based on cumulative public TCR beta family frequency, carriers of CMV plus the relevant HLA were identified. Across the ex vivo response, the dominant clonotypes were HLA-C-restricted CMV-specific TCR beta clonotypes.

TCRdb reprocessed the reads via MiXCR and lists one record per CDR3 protein. The table records a few hundred thousand distinct CDR3 sequences, roughly a fifth of them present only once. Trimming shortened V by 2 bases and J by 0 bases, and 9 bases separated the two germline ends. Germline assignment: CDR1 SGHRS and CDR2 YFSETQ. The CDR3 length is 15 residues. In the case of this clonotype: Its target is unknown.

This chain connects TRBV5-1 to TRBJ2-1; a weak D match, TRBD2 (5 bases). The receptor's source is a human donor in good health (CMV status not recorded). Some clones in this sample may be carry-over from other donors' samples. This specimen consisted of cultured PBMCs, obtained from culture after CMV antigen stimulation. The CDR3 DNA follows: TGCGCCAGCAGCTTTGCCGGAGGCTCCTACAATGAGCAGTTCTTC. Translation gives CASSFAGGSYNEQFF.